This T cell receptor beta chain came from a study of blood T cell repertoires in COVID-19. V lost 2 bases to trimming and J lost 5 bases, with 15 bases between them. Germline CDR1 and CDR2: WNHNN and SYGVQD (reference sequence). This CDR3 has 15 amino acids. In the authors' methods: It was from reference gene primer amplification that nucleated cell counts were estimated. The table came from immunoSEQ multiplex PCR; TCRdb's copy has only in-frame clones and leaves some out. V, J and clone size are those of that table, while D and trimming were read from the DNA. The sample carries roughly 250,000 clones, about 88% recorded once.

The chain joins TRBV10-1 to TRBJ2-5; D not resolved. This receptor was identified in a man in his 60s who had recovered from COVID-19. The material sequenced was peripheral blood. This chain's CDR3 is CASSEGGTRPETQYF. The DNA of the CDR3 is TGCGCCAGCAGTGAGGGCGGCACCCGTCCGGAGACCCAGTACTTC.